This T cell receptor beta chain was recorded in a study of blood T cell repertoires in COVID-19. Study context: Acute-phase and convalescent COVID-19 samples originated in the United States, Italy and Spain. Sources were T cells, B-cell-depleted T cells, or PBMCs; the material itself was cDNA or gDNA.

This clone was picked up one time. Per the study methods: Estimation of nucleated cell counts was performed using reference gene primer amplification. TCRdb's copy holds only in-frame clones and misses some; the assay was immunoSEQ multiplex PCR. That table furnishes V, J and clone size, whereas the DNA furnished D and trimming. Of 57,000 or so clones detected, around 85% appear once; the ten largest clones hold around 21%. The source material was peripheral blood. The TCR was taken from a woman older than 75 with active or convalescent COVID-19.

The CDR3 bases are TGTGCCATCAGTGAAGCAGGGAGCAATCAGCCCCAGCATTTT. Translated, it gives CAISEAGSNQPQHF. J is TRBJ1-5 and V is TRBV10-3, with TRBD1 as a possible D gene (5 bases). Trimming left V 3 bases short and J 1 base short, with 7 bases between. This CDR3 has 14 amino acids. Germline-derived CDR1 and CDR2 are ENHRY and SYGVKD.